These 18 T cell receptor beta chains originate from one sample sequenced in a study of a mutant IDH1 vaccine in newly diagnosed glioma. The protocol was immunoSEQ multiplex PCR, while the TCRdb copy is restricted to in-frame clones and leaves out a portion. The sample shows about 94,000 clones, around 92% of them seen only once. The sample's time point: week 47, end of study. Topical imiquimod was applied with each vaccine dose, which held 300 ug of mutant IDH1 20-mer peptide. No antigen is known for these receptors. This specimen consisted of PBMCs, obtained from a glioma patient whose treatment included an IDH1 peptide vaccine. The source is a woman aged 45-65 years with glioma.

The chain uses TRBV27 and TRBJ1-4, with D possibly being TRBD1 (5 bases). This CDR3 spans 15 amino acids. Trimming shortened V by 3 bases and J by 1 base, and 9 bases separated the two germline ends. Germline lookup yields CDR1 MNHEY and CDR2 SMNVEV (reference sequence). CDR3 DNA sequence: TGTGCCAGCAGTTTCGGGACGGTAACTAATGAAAAACTGTTTTTT. Translating it yields CASSFGTVTNEKLFF.

The rearrangement joins TRBV14 to TRBJ1-1; D remains ambiguous. The CDR3 has 15 amino acids. Germline V gives CDR1 SGHDN, CDR2 FVKESK. The V gene lost 3 bases and the J gene lost 0 bases, with 11 bases spanning the gap. The CDR3 bases are TGTGCCAGCAGCCATTTGACTTACATGAACACTGAAGCTTTCTTT. It yields the protein CASSHLTYMNTEAFF.

This chain uses TRBV2 with TRBJ2-7; 9 nucleotides match TRBD1. The CDR3 runs to 17 residues. V lost 0 bases to trimming and J lost 5 bases; unmatched junction nucleotides: 11. Germline V CDR1 and CDR2: SNHLY, FYNNEI. Written as DNA, the CDR3 is TGTGCCAGCAGTGAAGCGCCTCAGGAACAGGGGGCCCACGAGCAGTACTTC. The encoded protein is CASSEAPQEQGAHEQYF.

The J gene is TRBJ2-7, the V gene TRBV2, with 7 bases lining up with TRBD1. Unmatched junction bases numbered 9, after V lost 8 bases and J lost 2 bases. Germline V gene data show CDR1 as SNHLY and CDR2 as FYNNEI. This CDR3 is 14 amino acids long. Here the CDR3 reads CASYGDRVPYEQYF. DNA of the CDR3: TGTGCCAGCTACGGCGACAGGGTTCCCTACGAGCAGTACTTC. The variable domain in full, completed from reference TRBV2 and TRBJ2-7, reads EPEVTQTPSHQVTQMGQEVILRCVPISNHLYFYWYRQILGQKVEFLVSFYNNEISEKSEIFDDQFSVERPDGSNFTLKIRSTKLEDSAMYFCASYGDRVPYEQYFGPGTRLTVT.

The rearrangement uses TRBV6-5 and TRBJ2-7, with 8 positions matching TRBD2. Germline V gene data show CDR1 as MNHEY and CDR2 as SVGAGI. V dropped 3 bases and J dropped 0; count of bases not matched to a gene: 4. This CDR3 contains 15 residues. The CDR3 DNA reads TGTGCCAGCAGTTATTCCGGGACTAGCTCCTACGAGCAGTACTTC. Residues: CASSYSGTSSYEQYF.

The genes are TRBV11-2 and TRBJ2-2; 11 bases line up with TRBD2. The CDR3 totals 16 residues. V dropped 5 bases and J dropped 1; count of bases not matched to a gene: 3. The V gene's germline CDR1 is SGHAT and CDR2 FQNNGV. The CDR3 sequence is CASSMLAGGNTGELFF. The CDR3 DNA follows: TGTGCCAGCAGCATGCTAGCGGGAGGGAACACCGGGGAGCTGTTTTTT.

The chain carries TRBV6-6 and TRBJ2-7; TRBD1 aligns across 7 bases. J gave up 1 base and V 2 bases, and 2 bases lay outside the gene matches. Germline V gene sequence: CDR1 MNHNY, CDR2 SVGAGI (reference sequence). CDR3 size: 14 residues. CDR3 nucleotide sequence: TGTGCCAGCAGTTACGGGGGACAGTCCTACGAGCAGTACTTC. Protein product: CASSYGGQSYEQYF.

The chain links TRBV29-1 to TRBJ1-2; 7 positions agree with TRBD1. The CDR3 covers 13 residues. CDR1 and CDR2 from the germline V gene are SQVTM and ANQGSEA. V dropped 8 bases and J dropped 0; count of bases not matched to a gene: 6. The CDR3 DNA follows: TGCAGCTTCAGGACAGGCTCTAACTATGGCTACACCTTC. Amino acids: CSFRTGSNYGYTF.

V usage is TRBV19 and J usage is TRBJ1-5, with 7 nucleotides matching TRBD1. The CDR3 runs to 15 residues. Germline CDR1 and CDR2: LNHDA and SQIVND (reference sequence). Losses at the gene ends were 10 bases for V and 1 base for J; bases not matched to a gene: 10. CDR3: CATVQTGFSNQPQHF. The CDR3 DNA is TGTGCCACCGTACAGACAGGGTTCAGCAATCAGCCCCAGCATTTT.

The rearrangement links TRBV7-6 to TRBJ2-7; TRBD1 might be the D (6 bases). This CDR3 comprises 14 residues. Trimming pared 1 base from V and 1 base from J, leaving 8 bases between. Germline loops: CDR1 SGHVS, CDR2 FNYEAQ. The CDR3 loop is CASSLGGQSYEQYF. In DNA form, the CDR3 reads TGTGCCAGCAGCTTAGGGGGGCAATCCTACGAGCAGTACTTC.

This clone occurred once. The chain couples TRBV2 to TRBJ2-7; 12 positions agree with TRBD1. CDR1 is SNHLY, CDR2 FYNNEI, per germline. The CDR3 is made up of 17 amino acids. The V gene end was trimmed by 4 bases and the J gene end by 0 bases; junction bases not matched to a gene: 7. The chain's CDR3 is CASSGSRDRGRSYEQYF. The DNA of the CDR3 is TGTGCCAGCAGTGGATCCCGGGACAGGGGGCGCTCCTACGAGCAGTACTTC. The variable domain in full, completed from reference TRBV2 and TRBJ2-7, reads EPEVTQTPSHQVTQMGQEVILRCVPISNHLYFYWYRQILGQKVEFLVSFYNNEISEKSEIFDDQFSVERPDGSNFTLKIRSTKLEDSAMYFCASSGSRDRGRSYEQYFGPGTRLTVT.

This chain joins TRBV10-3 and TRBJ1-2; TRBD1 matches 10 bases. This CDR3 has 16 residues. The J segment lost 1 base and the V segment lost 6 bases, leaving 8 bases of the junction unmatched. Germline CDR1 reads ENHRY; CDR2 reads SYGVKD. The CDR3 DNA reads TGTGCCATCAGAGCCGGGACAGGGGAATATAACTATGGCTACACCTTC. Amino acids: CAIRAGTGEYNYGYTF.

The genes are TRBV11-3 and TRBJ2-3; 10 nucleotides match TRBD2. There are 16 residues in the CDR3. The V and J ends lost 5 bases and 0 bases, in that order; junction bases with no gene match: 5. Germline lookup yields CDR1 SGHNT and CDR2 YENEEA. The CDR3 loop reads CASSPGLASSTDTQYF. For the CDR3, the DNA is TGTGCCAGCAGCCCGGGACTAGCGTCTAGCACAGATACGCAGTATTTT.

CDR3 DNA sequence: TGTGCCAGCAGTTTTTCGGGGCGGCCGTCCGAGCAGTACTTC. This gives the protein CASSFSGRPSEQYF. The chain joins TRBV28 to TRBJ2-7; D possibly matches TRBD1 or TRBD2 (5 bases each). This CDR3 spans 14 amino acids. Trimming removed 3 bases at V and 6 bases at J, with 15 bases between. CDR1 MDHEN and CDR2 SYDVKM come from the germline V gene.

This chain connects TRBV5-1 to TRBJ2-7; 11 bases agree with TRBD1. This CDR3 is 14 amino acids long. In germline, CDR1 is SGHRS, CDR2 YFSETQ. V lost 8 bases to trimming and J lost 4 bases; unmatched junction nucleotides: 8. This CDR3 is CASALDRGQYEQYF. The CDR3 region has the DNA TGCGCCAGTGCTCTGGACAGGGGGCAGTACGAGCAGTACTTC.

V is TRBV7-9 and J is TRBJ2-5, with TRBD2 as a possible D gene (6 bases). Per germline, CDR1 SEHNR and CDR2 FQNEAQ (reference sequence). The CDR3 runs to 11 residues. The V gene lost 4 bases and the J gene lost 11 bases, with 11 bases spanning the gap. CDR3 in amino acids: CASSSWGEQYF. DNA for the CDR3: TGTGCCAGCAGCTCCTGGGGGGAGCAGTACTTC. The entire variable domain, with the rest obtained from reference TRBV7-9 and TRBJ2-5, is as follows: DTGVSQNPRHKITKRGQNVTFRCDPISEHNRLYWYRQTLGQGPEFLTYFQNEAQLEKSRLLSDRFSAERPKGSFSTLEIQRTEQGDSAMYLCASSSWGEQYFGPGTRLLVL.

The chain joins TRBV10-1 to TRBJ2-2; 9 bases are shared with TRBD1. V dropped 4 bases and J dropped 4; count of bases not matched to a gene: 4. The CDR3 length is 15 residues. Germline V lookup: CDR1 WNHNN, CDR2 SYGVQD (reference sequence). The CDR3 DNA reads as TGCGCCAGCAGTGCCGGGACAGGGAGCACCGGGGAGCTGTTTTTT. This encodes CASSAGTGSTGELFF.

The chain carries TRBV7-2 and TRBJ1-1; no firm D call. The CDR3 length is 14 residues. Looked up from germline, CDR1 is SGHTA and CDR2 is FQGNSA. With 2 bases removed from V and 2 bases from J, the gap between germline ends came to 9 bases. CDR3 in DNA: TGTGCCAGCAGCTTACGCGGGGATAACACTGAAGCTTTCTTT. It translates to CASSLRGDNTEAFF.